One T cell receptor (beta chain) is described in this entry. Antigen: not known. This specimen comes from a study of shared clonotypes between healthy human individuals. Study-wide background: Donors had three CD4 naive, three CD4 memory, two CD8 naive and one CD8 memory plate apiece. Study results and limitations: What limited the represented genetic and exposure-history diversity was the small number of donors. Although depth was large, rarefaction showed that sequencing of the sorted subsets was incomplete.

The repertoire was sequenced with immunoSEQ multiplex PCR; TCRdb's copy has only in-frame clones and lacks some. The sample has 1.5 million to 2.5 million clones, about 95% seen once. Terminally differentiated effector memory CD45RA+ cells were excluded from the naive CD8 cells, which were CD45RO-negative and positively selected for CCR7. This CDR3 is built from 18 residues. The V gene's germline CDR1 is LGHNA and CDR2 YSLEER. Unmatched junction bases numbered 14, after V lost 3 bases and J lost 2 bases. The sample consisted of naive CD8+ T cells sorted from blood. This chain links TRBV4-3 with TRBJ2-7; TRBD1 matches at 9 bases. The receptor was derived from a man aged 18-30 years in good health. CDR3 in DNA: TGCGCCAGCAGCCATCCCCGGACAGGGACAGGGCCCACCTACGAGCAGTACTTC. Translating it yields CASSHPRTGTGPTYEQYF.